This T cell receptor (beta chain) comes out of a study of blood T cell repertoires in COVID-19. Overall study: Italy, Spain and the United States were the sources of the convalescent and acute COVID-19 samples. PBMCs, B-cell-depleted T cells, or T cells provided the cDNA or gDNA that made up the material.

Per the study methods: Amplification of reference gene primers was used by the study to estimate nucleated cell counts. Produced via immunoSEQ multiplex PCR; TCRdb's table is partial and in-frame only. Clone size and the V and J calls come from that table; the DNA yielded D and trimming. The sample has over 150,000 clones; 70% to 85% are singletons. V dropped 0 bases and J dropped 8 bases, with 13 bases sitting between them. Germline CDR1 and CDR2: LGHDT and YNNKEL (reference sequence). CDR3 size: 14 residues. Sequencing was carried out using peripheral blood. The chain employs TRBV3-1 (or the pseudogene TRBV3-2) and TRBJ1-2; D is undetermined. The sequence came from a human donor in a cohort sampled during active COVID-19. The chain's CDR3 is CASSQDAVFLGYTF. The CDR3 nucleotides read TGTGCCAGCAGCCAAGATGCAGTATTTCTGGGCTACACCTTC.